This T cell receptor beta chain was obtained from a study of blood T cell repertoires in COVID-19. Overall study context: The United States, Italy and Spain provided the acute and convalescent COVID-19 samples. T cells, B-cell-depleted T cells, or PBMCs provided the cDNA or gDNA that served as material.

The CDR3 extends over 17 amino acids. The germline V gene has CDR1 MGHRA and CDR2 YSYEKL. Trimming at V came to 1 base and at J to 5 bases, leaving 9 bases not matched to a gene. Per the study methods: It was from reference gene primer amplification that nucleated cell counts were estimated. Sequenced by immunoSEQ multiplex PCR; TCRdb stores in-frame clones only, minus some. V and J calls and clone size come straight from that table; D and trimming were deduced from the DNA. The sample yields 150,000 to 200,000 clones, more than 75% seen once. Sequenced input: peripheral blood. The TCR originated in a human donor in a cohort sampled during active COVID-19. V is TRBV4-1 and J is TRBJ2-3; 10 nucleotides agree with TRBD2. CDR3 in DNA: TGCGCCAGCAGCCAAGTTTCTCTAGCGGGAGAAGGAGATACGCAGTATTTT. It is translated as CASSQVSLAGEGDTQYF.